The entry below gives a single T cell receptor (beta chain) sequence along with its context. Its antigen remains unknown. According to the study, TCR beta libraries were built with iRepertoire HTBI primers and CDR3-region Arm-PCR. TCRdb recomputed calls from the multiplex PCR reads with MiXCR, one row per CDR3 protein. This sample has about 320,000 distinct CDR3 sequences, with 18% found just once. This sample is part of a study of regulatory T cells in long-lasting Graves disease. Study results and caveats: Accuracy may have suffered from the small sample size. Repertoires from persistent disease leaned toward TRBV28, TRBJ1-2 and TRBJ2-5.

Germline V gene lookup returns CDR1 WNHNN and CDR2 SYGVQD (reference sequence). The CDR3 has 17 amino acids. Trimming left V 2 bases short and J 0 bases short, with 13 bases between. Time point denoted: newly diagnosed GD, antithyroid drugs for less than 3 months. Preparation of the TCR library used RNA extracted from PBMCs. Those enrolled as patients came out of an endocrinology department in Xi'an, China. Peripheral blood, about 10 milliliters of it, was drawn into EDTA tubes. The V gene is TRBV10-1, the J gene TRBJ1-4, with D maybe TRBD1 (6 bases). The sample consisted of peripheral blood mononuclear cells (PBMCs), taken at new diagnosis, from a patient treated with antithyroid drugs. The receptor was derived from a female donor with Graves disease. CDR3 sequence: CASSERTAPTTNEKLFF. In DNA form, the CDR3 reads TGCGCCAGCAGTGAGAGGACAGCTCCGACAACTAATGAAAAACTGTTTTTT.